Following are 4 T cell receptor beta chains from one sample sequenced in a study of CD4 T cell repertoires in COVID-19. The protocol was immunoSEQ multiplex PCR, while the TCRdb copy is restricted to in-frame clones and leaves out a portion. The table includes approximately 79,000 clones, roughly four fifths detected once. This specimen consisted of CD4+ T cells from peripheral blood, obtained after recovery from COVID-19. The receptors originated from a human donor who had COVID-19.

The table lists this clone with a few counts. In nucleotides, the CDR3 is TGTGCCAGCAGCCCGACTAGCGGTATATCCTACGAGCAGTACTTC. Translation gives CASSPTSGISYEQYF. J is TRBJ2-7 and V is TRBV6-5; 9 bases match TRBD2. V shed 6 bases and J 1 base; nucleotides not matched to a gene: 7. Looked up from germline, CDR1 is MNHEY and CDR2 is SVGAGI. The CDR3 is 15 amino acids.

J is TRBJ2-1 and V is TRBV10-2; 12 nucleotides line up with TRBD2. J was trimmed by 7 bases and V by 5 bases; bases with no gene match: 9. Germline CDR1 WSHSY, CDR2 SAAADI. The CDR3 is 16 residues long. DNA of the CDR3: TGCGCCAGCAGTCCCCTTACTAGCGGGGGGAAAAATGAGCAGTTCTTC. The encoded protein is CASSPLTSGGKNEQFF.

The chain has TRBV28 and TRBJ2-7, with 9 positions matching TRBD2. The CDR3 is 15 amino acids. Germline CDR1 MDHEN, CDR2 SYDVKM. Unmatched junction bases numbered 6, after V lost 2 bases and J lost 4 bases. The DNA of the CDR3 is TGTGCCAGCAGTTTAAGTGAGCGGGAGGAATACGAGCAGTACTTC. It specifies CASSLSEREEYEQYF.

The gene calls are TRBV5-4 and TRBJ2-1; no firm D call. Germline V lookup: CDR1 SGHNT, CDR2 YYREEE (reference sequence). Between the trimmed V and J ends, which lost 3 bases and 2 bases, there was a span of 3 bases. The CDR3 totals 12 residues. Here the CDR3 DNA reads TGTGCCAGCAGCTCCACCTACAATGAGCAGTTCTTC. It specifies CASSSTYNEQFF. Full variable domain (remainder filled in from reference TRBV5-4 and TRBJ2-1): ETGVTQSPTHLIKTRGQQVTLRCSSQSGHNTVSWYQQALGQGPQFIFQYYREEENGRGNFPPRFSGLQFPNYSSELNVNALELDDSALYLCASSSTYNEQFFGPGTRLTVL.